A selection of T cell receptor beta chains follows, all from one sample in a study of blood T cell repertoires in COVID-19. The assay was immunoSEQ multiplex PCR, and TCRdb's table has in-frame clones only and misses some. The table shows 200,000 to 250,000 clones, with less than 90% occurring only once. The sample was PBMCs or T cells enriched from blood (not recorded which). The receptors stem from a woman between 40 and 55 years old who had recovered from COVID-19. The CDR3 runs from the conserved cysteine through the conserved F or W. A D gene is named only where the DNA matches it firmly. The size field is filled for only some rows; it gives once, few, many or a size class.

V gene: TRBV5-8
clone size: -
D gene: TRBD2
J gene: TRBJ2-7
CDR3 protein: CASSLGLAEIGISYEQYF
CDR3 DNA: TGTGCCAGCAGCTTAGGGCTAGCGGAAATCGGGATCTCCTACGAGCAGTACTTC

V gene: TRBV20-1
clone size: -
D gene: TRBD1
J gene: TRBJ1-1
CDR3 protein: CSASRGTAGGTEAFF
CDR3 DNA: TGCAGTGCTAGTAGAGGGACAGCTGGTGGGACTGAAGCTTTCTTT

V gene: TRBV5-4
clone size: -
D gene: TRBD2
J gene: TRBJ2-2
CDR3 protein: CASSLGGRVSGELFF
CDR3 DNA: TGTGCCAGCAGCTTGGGAGGGAGGGTTTCCGGGGAGCTGTTTTTT

V gene: TRBV11-3
clone size: -
D gene: -
J gene: TRBJ2-1
CDR3 protein: CASSSSTGGRGQFF
CDR3 DNA: TGTGCCAGCAGCTCTTCTACCGGGGGTCGTGGGCAGTTCTTC

V gene: TRBV9
clone size: -
D gene: TRBD2
J gene: TRBJ2-3
CDR3 protein: CASSAGLAGVGTDTQYF
CDR3 DNA: TGTGCCAGCAGCGCAGGACTAGCGGGAGTCGGCACAGATACGCAGTATTTT

V gene: TRBV11-3
clone size: -
D gene: TRBD1
J gene: TRBJ2-1
CDR3 protein: CASSPGQGDDEQFF
CDR3 DNA: TGTGCCAGCAGCCCGGGACAGGGGGATGATGAGCAGTTCTTC

V gene: TRBV24-1
clone size: -
D gene: -
J gene: TRBJ1-2
CDR3 protein: CATSDASDDSNYGYTF
CDR3 DNA: TGTGCCACCAGTGATGCGAGCGATGATTCTAACTATGGCTACACCTTC

V gene: TRBV7-8
clone size: -
D gene: -
J gene: TRBJ2-2
CDR3 protein: CASSLETGEVRELFF
CDR3 DNA: TGTGCCAGCAGCCTGGAAACAGGGGAGGTCAGGGAGCTGTTTTTT

V gene: TRBV10-2
clone size: -
D gene: TRBD2
J gene: TRBJ2-1
CDR3 protein: CASTGTSGQGEQFF
CDR3 DNA: TGCGCCAGCACCGGGACTAGCGGGCAGGGTGAGCAGTTCTTC

V gene: TRBV7-2
clone size: -
D gene: TRBD1
J gene: TRBJ1-2
CDR3 protein: CASSPGQVDGYTF
CDR3 DNA: TGTGCCAGCAGCCCCGGACAGGTGGATGGCTACACCTTC

V gene: TRBV28
clone size: -
D gene: -
J gene: TRBJ2-3
CDR3 protein: CAGRGSTDTQYF
CDR3 DNA: TGTGCCGGGCGGGGTAGCACAGATACGCAGTATTTT

V gene: TRBV6-5
clone size: -
D gene: -
J gene: TRBJ2-7
CDR3 protein: CASAGRYEQYF
CDR3 DNA: TGTGCCAGCGCGGGCCGCTACGAGCAGTACTTC

V gene: TRBV4-1
clone size: -
D gene: TRBD2
J gene: TRBJ2-1
CDR3 protein: CASSQVALAGVDEQFF
CDR3 DNA: TGCGCCAGCAGCCAAGTGGCGCTAGCGGGAGTTGATGAGCAGTTCTTC

V gene: TRBV24-1
clone size: -
D gene: -
J gene: TRBJ2-2
CDR3 protein: CATSDLRSAGELFF
CDR3 DNA: TGTGCCACCAGTGATTTGCGATCGGCCGGGGAGCTGTTTTTT

V gene: TRBV15
clone size: -
D gene: -
J gene: TRBJ1-5
CDR3 protein: CATSRDLPGETQHF
CDR3 DNA: TGTGCCACCAGCAGAGATCTCCCAGGCGAGACCCAGCATTTT

V gene: TRBV2
clone size: -
D gene: TRBD1
J gene: TRBJ1-5
CDR3 protein: CASRRDRGSNQPQHF
CDR3 DNA: TGTGCCAGCCGGAGGGACAGGGGGTCGAATCAGCCCCAGCATTTT

V gene: TRBV29-1
clone size: few
D gene: TRBD2
J gene: TRBJ2-2
CDR3 protein: CSVAQREAGELFF
CDR3 DNA: TGCAGCGTTGCTCAGCGGGAGGCCGGGGAGCTGTTTTTT

V gene: TRBV2
clone size: -
D gene: -
J gene: TRBJ1-1
CDR3 protein: CASSPQGFMNTEAFF
CDR3 DNA: TGTGCCAGCTCCCCCCAGGGATTCATGAACACTGAAGCTTTCTTT

V gene: TRBV5-1
clone size: -
D gene: -
J gene: TRBJ1-4
CDR3 protein: CASSLDMANEKLFF
CDR3 DNA: TGCGCCAGCAGCTTGGACATGGCTAATGAAAAACTGTTTTTT

V gene: TRBV5-1
clone size: -
D gene: -
J gene: TRBJ2-5
CDR3 protein: CASSTGAGQETQYF
CDR3 DNA: TGCGCCAGCAGCACAGGCGCGGGGCAAGAGACCCAGTACTTC

V gene: TRBV5-8
clone size: -
D gene: TRBD1
J gene: TRBJ1-4
CDR3 protein: CASSYGQGHVKEKLFF
CDR3 DNA: TGTGCCAGCAGCTACGGACAGGGGCACGTGAAGGAAAAACTGTTTTTT

V gene: TRBV6-6
clone size: -
D gene: -
J gene: TRBJ2-1
CDR3 protein: CASSRGGGFGSYNEQFF
CDR3 DNA: TGTGCCAGCAGCCGAGGGGGGGGCTTTGGCTCCTACAATGAGCAGTTCTTC

V gene: TRBV9
clone size: -
D gene: TRBD2
J gene: TRBJ2-2
CDR3 protein: CASSVEASGYTGELFF
CDR3 DNA: TGTGCCAGCAGCGTAGAGGCTAGCGGATACACCGGGGAGCTGTTTTTT

V gene: TRBV20-1
clone size: once
D gene: -
J gene: TRBJ2-3
CDR3 protein: CSASRQDTDTQYF
CDR3 DNA: TGCAGTGCTAGTCGGCAGGACACAGATACGCAGTATTTT